The next 21 T cell receptor beta chains were all read from a single sample in a study of blood T cell repertoires in COVID-19. TCRdb's copy holds only in-frame clones and misses some; the assay was immunoSEQ multiplex PCR. The sample records a few hundred thousand clones, around 87% being singletons. Sequenced sample: peripheral blood. Source of these receptors: a woman in her 40s with COVID-19, enrolled during active disease.

The chain has TRBV18 and TRBJ1-2; tentatively, D is TRBD1 (5 bases). Germline CDR1 reads KGHSH; CDR2 reads LQKENI. The V gene lost 0 bases and the J gene lost 4 bases, with 12 bases spanning the gap. The length of the CDR3 is 15 residues. CDR3: CASSPPEPTVYGYTF. CDR3 DNA sequence: TGTGCCAGCTCACCACCTGAGCCGACAGTCTATGGCTACACCTTC.

The table lists this clone with a count of one. This rearrangement joins TRBV6-5 to TRBJ2-7; TRBD1 aligns across 10 bases. CDR1 is MNHEY and CDR2 is SVGAGI in the germline V gene. The CDR3 sequence is 16 residues long. V lost 4 bases, J lost 0 bases, and 6 bases stayed unmatched. CDR3 in DNA: TGTGCCAGCAGTTCCTCCGGGACAGGGGTCTCCTACGAGCAGTACTTC. It specifies CASSSSGTGVSYEQYF.

This sequence joins TRBV6-5 and TRBJ1-5; tentatively, D is TRBD1 (5 bases). CDR1 is MNHEY and CDR2 is SVGAGI in the germline V gene. The CDR3 runs to 14 residues. The V end lost 2 bases, the J end lost 4 bases, and 9 bases lay between the germline ends. The CDR3: CASSYDSLNQPQHF. Here the CDR3 DNA reads TGTGCCAGCAGTTACGACAGCTTGAATCAGCCCCAGCATTTT.

The J gene is TRBJ1-4, the V gene TRBV18; D is uncertain. CDR1 is KGHSH and CDR2 is LQKENI in the germline V gene. This CDR3 comprises 15 residues. Trimming stripped 3 bases from V and 3 bases from J, with 11 bases between. CDR3: CASSPGSLANEKLFF. CDR3 DNA: TGTGCCAGCTCACCGGGGAGTCTGGCTAATGAAAAACTGTTTTTT.

The rearrangement joins TRBV3-1 (or the pseudogene TRBV3-2) to TRBJ1-4; the D gene is possibly TRBD1 (5 bases). The CDR3 contains 17 residues. Germline V gene sequence: CDR1 LGHDT, CDR2 YNNKEL (reference sequence). Trimming took off 1 base at V and 5 bases at J, with 17 bases between the two ends. The CDR3: CASSQVGGWQKNEKLFF. CDR3 sequence (DNA): TGTGCCAGCAGCCAAGTGGGGGGGTGGCAGAAGAATGAAAAACTGTTTTTT.

CDR3 in DNA: TGTGCCAGCAGCTCGGGAGCGGGAGGCATCACAGATACGCAGTATTTT. This encodes CASSSGAGGITDTQYF. This chain joins TRBV11-3 and TRBJ2-3, with TRBD2 matching over 9 bases. With V trimmed by 4 bases and J by 2 bases, 7 bases remained unmatched. The CDR3 has 16 residues. Germline V gene data show CDR1 as SGHNT and CDR2 as YENEEA.

This sequence joins TRBV5-3 and TRBJ2-1; D is uncertain. TRBV5-3 qualifies as an ORF whose function is uncertain. CDR3 length: 17 residues. V lost 1 base to trimming and J lost 5 bases, with 19 bases between them. The CDR3 loop is CARSLISLIDTDNEQFF. The DNA of the CDR3 is TGTGCCAGAAGCTTGATTTCTCTGATTGATACAGACAATGAGCAGTTCTTC.

The V call is TRBV11-3, the J call TRBJ2-1, with D tentatively TRBD1 (6 bases). V lost 5 bases to trimming and J lost 0 bases, with 8 bases between them. Germline V gene lookup returns CDR1 SGHNT and CDR2 YENEEA. CDR3 length equals 14 residues. As DNA, the CDR3 is TGTGCCAGCAGCCCGGACAGCTCCTACAATGAGCAGTTCTTC. It yields the protein CASSPDSSYNEQFF.

The chain uses TRBV11-2 and TRBJ1-1; 7 bases fit TRBD1. The J segment lost 11 bases and the V segment lost 0 bases, leaving 9 bases of the junction unmatched. The CDR3 runs 14 residues. The germline V gene encodes CDR1 SGHAT and CDR2 FQNNGV. The CDR3 DNA follows: TGTGCCAGCAGCTTAGATTTTAGAGGGGGCTTGGCTTTCTTT. This gives the protein CASSLDFRGGLAFF.

The chain uses TRBV7-2 and TRBJ1-1; TRBD1 aligns across 8 bases. The junction had 6 bases not matched to a gene; V was cut back by 5 bases and J by 10 bases. CDR3 size: 12 residues. The germline gives CDR1 SGHTA, CDR2 FQGNSA. Here the CDR3 reads CASSPGTGGAFF. The DNA for the CDR3 is TGTGCCAGCAGCCCCGGGACAGGAGGAGCTTTCTTT. Variable domain in full (rest from reference TRBV7-2 and TRBJ1-1): GAGVSQSPSNKVTEKGKDVELRCDPISGHTALYWYRQSLGQGLEFLIYFQGNSAPDKSGLPSDRFSAERTGGSVSTLTIQRTQQEDSAVYLCASSPGTGGAFFGQGTRLTVV.

The rearrangement joins TRBV13 to TRBJ1-2; D is unresolved. The length of the CDR3 is 13 residues. V gave up 2 bases and J gave up 10 bases, with 14 bases separating them. Per germline, CDR1 PRHDT and CDR2 FYEKMQ (reference sequence). CDR3 DNA: TGTGCCAGCAGCTTACGTGACTCGGCGGCCTACACCTTC. This sequence encodes CASSLRDSAAYTF. The full variable domain, its missing parts supplied by reference TRBV13 and TRBJ1-2, is AAGVIQSPRHLIKEKRETATLKCYPIPRHDTVYWYQQGPGQDPQFLISFYEKMQSDKGSIPDRFSAQQFSDYHSELNMSSLELGDSALYFCASSLRDSAAYTFGSGTRLTVV.

The genes are TRBV19 and TRBJ1-4; 10 bases line up with TRBD1. The CDR3 runs 14 residues. V lost 8 bases and J lost 5; bases outside the gene matches: 5. Germline V gives CDR1 LNHDA, CDR2 SQIVND (reference sequence). The CDR3 sequence: CASLDRGRNEKLFF. In DNA form, the CDR3 reads TGTGCCAGTTTGGACAGGGGGAGGAATGAAAAACTGTTTTTT.

V is TRBV10-3 and J is TRBJ1-3, with D perhaps TRBD1 (6 bases). The V end was cut by 4 bases, the J end by 0 bases, with 13 bases between. CDR3 length: 16 residues. Germline-derived CDR1 and CDR2 are ENHRY and SYGVKD. The CDR3 reads CAISAGQGGSGNTIYF. CDR3 bases: TGTGCCATCAGTGCAGGCCAAGGGGGCTCTGGAAACACCATATATTTT.

The chain carries TRBV7-2 and TRBJ1-1; D unclear. V was trimmed by 5 bases and J by 0 bases, leaving 19 bases between them. The CDR3 is made up of 17 amino acids. CDR1 and CDR2 (germline): SGHTA, FQGNSA. CDR3 amino acids: CASSPGRVGWLNTEAFF. The CDR3 DNA follows: TGTGCCAGCAGCCCCGGCCGTGTGGGCTGGCTGAACACTGAAGCTTTCTTT.

The chain uses TRBV2 and TRBJ1-3; 7 bases match TRBD1. The germline CDR1 and CDR2 sequences are SNHLY and FYNNEI. The CDR3 totals 15 residues. V shed 6 bases, J shed 0 bases, and the junction held 5 bases outside the gene matches. CDR3 nucleotides: TGTGCCAGCAGCCTCAGGGGGATCTCTGGAAACACCATATATTTT. Translated, it gives CASSLRGISGNTIYF.

The chain is built from TRBV9 and TRBJ2-5, with D perhaps TRBD1 (5 bases). Trimming took 0 bases from V and 3 from J, leaving 6 bases between them. Germline CDR1 reads SGDLS; CDR2 reads YYNGEE. The CDR3 length is 13 residues. In nucleotides, the CDR3 is TGTGCCAGCAGCGTAGGCAGGGAAGAGACCCAGTACTTC. Protein: CASSVGREETQYF. The variable domain in full, with the rest retrieved from reference TRBV9 and TRBJ2-5, is DSGVTQTPKHLITATGQRVTLRCSPRSGDLSVYWYQQSLDQGLQFLIQYYNGEERAKGNILERFSAQQFPDLHSELNLSSLELGDSALYFCASSVGREETQYFGPGTRLLVL.

This chain uses TRBV7-9 with TRBJ1-2, with a weak D call TRBD1 (6 bases). CDR1 and CDR2 from the germline V gene are SEHNR and FQNEAQ (reference sequence). V was trimmed by 6 bases and J by 8 bases, leaving 16 bases between them. The CDR3 runs 13 residues. CDR3 protein: CASSEENRDGYTF. The DNA for the CDR3 is TGTGCCAGCAGTGAGGAGAACAGGGACGGCTACACCTTC. Full variable domain (missing parts from reference TRBV7-9 and TRBJ1-2): DTGVSQNPRHKITKRGQNVTFRCDPISEHNRLYWYRQTLGQGPEFLTYFQNEAQLEKSRLLSDRFSAERPKGSFSTLEIQRTEQGDSAMYLCASSEENRDGYTFGSGTRLTVV.

As concerns this clone: At one end, the junction sequence differs from germline, possibly due to a read error. CDR3 bases: TGTGCCAGCAGTTTAGGCCGCCCGCCAGAATTT. It translates to CASSLGRPPEF. The chain uses TRBV12-3 or TRBV12-4 and TRBJ1-1; D gene unclear. The CDR3 extends over 11 amino acids.

The CDR3 nucleotides are TGTGCCAGCAGCTTGACGGGAGGGCCCCTCAATGAGCAGTTCTTC. Translation gives CASSLTGGPLNEQFF. This chain links TRBV5-8 with TRBJ2-1; 8 bases match TRBD2. Germline assignment: CDR1 SGHTS and CDR2 YDEGEE. This CDR3 region has 15 residues. The junction had 6 bases not matched to a gene; V was cut back by 1 base and J by 6 bases.

This chain uses TRBV7-9 with TRBJ1-1; no firm D call. The germline CDR1 and CDR2 sequences are SEHNR and FQNEAQ (reference sequence). The CDR3 runs 17 residues. Trimming stripped 1 base from V and 1 base from J, with 16 bases between. The DNA for the CDR3 is TGTGCCAGCAGCTTAGAATTCGGGAAGCCTCCGAACACTGAAGCTTTCTTT. Protein: CASSLEFGKPPNTEAFF. Filled out from reference TRBV7-9 and TRBJ1-1, the complete variable domain reads DTGVSQNPRHKITKRGQNVTFRCDPISEHNRLYWYRQTLGQGPEFLTYFQNEAQLEKSRLLSDRFSAERPKGSFSTLEIQRTEQGDSAMYLCASSLEFGKPPNTEAFFGQGTRLTVV.

The chain employs TRBV7-8 and TRBJ1-2; 7 bases map to TRBD1. CDR1 is SGHVS and CDR2 is FQNEAQ in the germline V gene. This CDR3 is built from 16 residues. Trimming removed 0 bases from V and 3 bases from J; junction bases left unmatched: 7. CDR3 residues: CASSLAVRGQYYGYTF. For the CDR3, the DNA is TGTGCCAGCAGCTTAGCGGTTAGGGGGCAGTACTATGGCTACACCTTC.